The source of this TCR beta chain is a study of T-cell reconstitution after alpha-beta-depleted transplantation in children. Germline-derived CDR1 and CDR2 are SGHTA and FQGNSA. The CDR3 extends over 16 amino acids. After removal of 1 base from V and 5 bases from J, the junction contained 4 bases not matched to a gene. Construction of the TCRbeta library involved unique molecular identifiers. Each CDR3 protein gets one entry after TCRdb re-called the PCR reads with MiXCR. This table holds 200,000 to 250,000 distinct CDR3 sequences, about 9.2% found once. The J gene is TRBJ2-2, the V gene TRBV7-2; 10 bases map to TRBD1. The specimen comprised PBMCs from the stem cell graft donor, sampled from the stem cell graft. This TCR was recovered from a human donor who donated a stem cell graft to a child with acute lymphoblastic leukemia. CDR3 DNA sequence: TGTGCCAGCAGCTTAGAGGGACAGGGGCTGACCGGGGAGCTGTTTTTT. Translation gives CASSLEGQGLTGELFF.